The rows below give T cell receptor beta chains drawn from one sample of a study of regulatory T cells in long-lasting Graves disease. TCRdb processed the multiplex PCR reads anew with MiXCR; each CDR3 protein has one entry. The profile shows roughly 500,000 distinct CDR3 sequences, around 12% of them singletons. These data were likewise used in another study, on T cells in Graves' hyperthyroidism and ophthalmopathy.

The sample was peripheral blood mononuclear cells (PBMCs), taken at new diagnosis, from a patient treated with antithyroid drugs. All receptors derive from a woman between 25 and 40 years old with Graves disease. Each CDR3 is given with its conserved first and last residue. The D gene is left open where the match is weak. Clone size appears in some rows only: once, few, many, or a class for an expanded clone.

j_gene | abundance | v_gene | d_gene | CDR3nt | CDR3aa
TRBJ2-3 | many | TRBV7-9 | . | TGTGCCAGCAGTTACGCAAGAGATACGCAGTATTTT | CASSYARDTQYF
TRBJ2-3 | . | TRBV4-2 | . | TGTGCCAGCAGCCAAGCTGAGTTCCTAGGAGATACGCAGTATTTT | CASSQAEFLGDTQYF
TRBJ1-1 | . | TRBV20-1 | . | TGCAGTGCTAGAGATTTGGGCACTGAAGCTTTCTTT | CSARDLGTEAFF
TRBJ1-4 | . | TRBV2 | . | TGTGCCAGCGATCGGGGGGGCCAGGATAATGAAAAACTGTTTTTT | CASDRGGQDNEKLFF
TRBJ2-7 | many | TRBV7-2 | . | TGTGCCAGCAGCGCAGGTCGGGGCTCCCACGAGCAGTACTTC | CASSAGRGSHEQYF
TRBJ2-1 | few | TRBV27 | TRBD2 | TGTGCCAGCAGTTTATCGGCGGGACTAGCGGGTTACAATGAGCAGTTCTTC | CASSLSAGLAGYNEQFF
TRBJ1-3 | many | TRBV3-1 | . | TGTGCCAGCAGCCCACCCAACACCATATATTTT | CASSPPNTIYF
TRBJ2-7 | . | TRBV19 | . | TGTGCCAGTAGTATAGTAGCGGCAAGACATGGGCAGTACTTC | CASSIVAARHGQYF
TRBJ1-5 | . | TRBV9 | TRBD1 | TGTGCCAGCAGCGGTGCCGGGACAGGTAATCAGCCCCAGCATTTT | CASSGAGTGNQPQHF
TRBJ1-6 | many | TRBV7-3 | TRBD1 | TGTGCCAGCAGCTTAGTCTCTGGACAGGGCTCACCCCTCCACTTT | CASSLVSGQGSPLHF
TRBJ2-3 | few | TRBV7-8 | . | TGTGCCAGCAGTTCCCGATGGGGAAGCACAGATACGCAGTATTTT | CASSSRWGSTDTQYF
TRBJ1-2 | few | TRBV28 | TRBD1 | TGTGCCAGCAATCCGGGACAGATATATGGCTACACCTTC | CASNPGQIYGYTF
TRBJ1-1 | many | TRBV28 | . | TGTGCCAGCAGTCAACAAGACAGGAGGAACACTGAAGCTTTCTTT | CASSQQDRRNTEAFF
TRBJ2-1 | . | TRBV2 | . | TGTGCCAGCACCGACTCCCTTTATTGGGGCTACAATGAGCAGTTCTTC | CASTDSLYWGYNEQFF
TRBJ1-5 | many | TRBV6-1 | TRBD1 | TGTGCCAGCAGTGGAGGACAGGCGTTACAGCCCCAGCATTTT | CASSGGQALQPQHF
TRBJ2-7 | . | TRBV3-1 | . | TGTGCCAGCAGCCAAGACGCCCCATCCTACGAGCAGTACTTC | CASSQDAPSYEQYF
TRBJ2-7 | . | TRBV20-1 | . | TGCAGTGCTCGTTGGGGAACCCCGCGACTACGCTCCTACGAGCAGTACTTC | CSARWGTPRLRSYEQYF
TRBJ1-4 | once | TRBV5-1 | . | TGCGCCAGCAGCTTGGAGGTCTCGAATGAAAAACTGTTTTTT | CASSLEVSNEKLFF
TRBJ1-6 | many | TRBV18 | . | TGTGCCAGCTCACCACCCGCTGCGGGGTCACCCCTCCACTTT | CASSPPAAGSPLHF
TRBJ2-7 | . | TRBV18 | . | TGTGCCAGCTCCCCCACCGAGGGAACGGAGCAGTACTTC | CASSPTEGTEQYF
TRBJ1-2 | many | TRBV18 | . | TGTGCCAGCTCACCACAGACGTTGAACTATGGCTACACCTTC | CASSPQTLNYGYTF
TRBJ1-5 | many | TRBV3-1 | TRBD1 | TGTGCCAGCAGCCAAGAATCAAGGGGACAGATTACCTTT | CASSQESRGQITF
TRBJ2-1 | many | TRBV18 | . | TGTGCCAGCTCACCAGCCCCTTGGGATGAGCAGTTCTTC | CASSPAPWDEQFF
TRBJ2-1 | many | TRBV2 | . | TGTGCCAGCAGTCCCCCGGGTGTTCAGTTCTTC | CASSPPGVQFF
TRBJ2-7 | many | TRBV3-1 | . | TGTGCCAGCAGCCAAGATCTAGGGTATACATACGAGCAGTACTTC | CASSQDLGYTYEQYF
TRBJ1-2 | many | TRBV20-1 | . | TGCAGTGCTAGTAGGTCCGGAGGAATGTATGGCTACACCTTC | CSASRSGGMYGYTF
TRBJ2-5 | many | TRBV10-3 | TRBD2 | TGTGCCATCAGTGAGTCGGTGGGACTAGCGGGAGATCAAGAGACCCAGTACTTC | CAISESVGLAGDQETQYF
TRBJ2-5 | . | TRBV10-2 | . | TGCGCCACGGGACAAGGCCAAGAGACCCAGTACTTC | CATGQGQETQYF
TRBJ1-4 | few | TRBV7-2 | . | TGTGCCAGCAGCTCTCAGTGGGGAAATGAAAAACTGTTTTTT | CASSSQWGNEKLFF
TRBJ1-1 | many | TRBV6-1 | TRBD1 | TGTGCCAGCAGTGGGACAGGTAGCTCTGAAGCTTTCTTT | CASSGTGSSEAFF
TRBJ1-1 | few | TRBV10-3 | . | TGTGCCATCAGTGAGTCCGGGGCCCACAGAGGTGAAGCTTTCTTT | CAISESGAHRGEAFF
TRBJ2-5 | many | TRBV7-9 | . | TGTGCCAGCAGCTCGGGTCATAGTTCGGGCACCGAAGAGACCCAGTACTTC | CASSSGHSSGTEETQYF
TRBJ1-5 | many | TRBV6-1 | . | TGTGCCAGCATTCTGAATTTAGGGGCGAATCAGCCCCAGCATTTT | CASILNLGANQPQHF
TRBJ2-7 | . | TRBV20-1 | . | TGCAGTGCTAGAGATTATACAGGGCCCTCGGGGGAGCAGTACTTC | CSARDYTGPSGEQYF
TRBJ2-4 | many | TRBV2 | TRBD1 | TGTGCCAGCAGTCCGGGACAGGGGGCTTTTGACAAAAACATTCAGTACTTC | CASSPGQGAFDKNIQYF
TRBJ2-5 | . | TRBV13 | . | TGTGCCAGCAGCGCGGAAGAGGAGACCCAGTACTTC | CASSAEEETQYF
TRBJ2-7 | many | TRBV28 | . | TGTGCCAGCAGCTCCCCGGGGGCCTTCTCCTACGAGCAGTACTTC | CASSSPGAFSYEQYF
TRBJ1-3 | many | TRBV19 | . | TGTGCCAGTCAGAAGATGGACAGCTCTGGAAACACCATATATTTT | CASQKMDSSGNTIYF
TRBJ1-1 | few | TRBV7-9 | . | TGTGCCAGCGGCTTAACAGTGAACACTGAAGCTTTCTTT | CASGLTVNTEAFF
TRBJ1-4 | few | TRBV28 | . | TGTGCCAGCAGCCCGGGACCGAATAATGAAAAACTGTTTTTT | CASSPGPNNEKLFF
TRBJ1-1 | . | TRBV19 | TRBD1 | TGTGCCAGTCACGAAAACAGGGGGCAGGTCACTGAAGCTTTCTTT | CASHENRGQVTEAFF
TRBJ2-2 | few | TRBV7-9 | . | TGTGCCAGCATCCCCCCCGCGAACACCGGGGAGCTGTTTTTT | CASIPPANTGELFF
TRBJ1-2 | many | TRBV2 | . | TGTGCCAGCAGCCCACAGACAGGAAACTATGGCTACACCTTC | CASSPQTGNYGYTF
TRBJ2-7 | . | TRBV27 | TRBD2 | TGTGCCAGCAGTTCATACGGAAGAATAGCGGGAGGGCCTATCGAGCAGTACTTC | CASSSYGRIAGGPIEQYF
TRBJ2-7 | . | TRBV28 | . | TGTGCCAGCAGTTTTCCCTCTCTTGGGGTTAGAACCTACGAGCAGTACTTC | CASSFPSLGVRTYEQYF
TRBJ1-5 | few | TRBV6-2/TRBV6-3 | . | TGTGCCAGCAGTTACGGGGGGGTGCCCCAGCATTTT | CASSYGGVPQHF
TRBJ2-7 | . | TRBV2 | . | TGTGCCAGCAGTGCCCCCGGACGCTACGAGCAGTACTTC | CASSAPGRYEQYF
TRBJ2-4 | many | TRBV27 | TRBD1 | TGTGCCAGCAGTTTAATGCCCCCCCTGACAGGGGCCAAAAACATTCAGTACTTC | CASSLMPPLTGAKNIQYF
TRBJ1-2 | many | TRBV11-3 | TRBD1 | TGTGCCAGCAGCCATCGGACAGGGACCTATGGCTACACCTTC | CASSHRTGTYGYTF
TRBJ1-1 | many | TRBV11-2 | TRBD1 | TGTGCCAGCAGCTTAGAATGGGCAGGGGGCACTGAAGCTTTCTTT | CASSLEWAGGTEAFF
TRBJ2-1 | many | TRBV12-3/TRBV12-4 | . | TGTGCCAGCAGCCAACCCGGGAGTAGCTCCTACAATGAGCAGTTCTTC | CASSQPGSSSYNEQFF
TRBJ1-3 | few | TRBV28 | TRBD1 | TGTGCCAGCAGAGATCCGGGACAGGGCTCTGGAAACACCATATATTTT | CASRDPGQGSGNTIYF
TRBJ2-5 | many | TRBV2 | . | TGTGCCAGCAGTGAAGAGTGGGCCCTCTGGGGGACCCAGTACTTC | CASSEEWALWGTQYF
TRBJ2-1 | . | TRBV27 | TRBD2 | TGTGCCAGCAGTTTATATGGCGGGAGGGCATCTAATGAGCAGTTCTTC | CASSLYGGRASNEQFF
TRBJ2-5 | few | TRBV6-1 | TRBD1 | TGTGCCAGCAGGACAGGGGTCGAGACCCAGTACTTC | CASRTGVETQYF